The next 13 T cell receptor beta chains were all read from a single sample in a study of blood T cell repertoires in COVID-19. Data came from immunoSEQ multiplex PCR; TCRdb stores just in-frame clones and leaves some out. Counted here are approximately 190,000 clones, about 83% occurring once; the ten biggest clones make up 4.5% to 5.5%. Sequenced material: peripheral blood. The receptor source for this set is a woman between 70 and 85 years old with active or convalescent COVID-19.

The V gene is TRBV14, the J gene TRBJ2-1, with TRBD2 as a possible D gene (5 bases). Per the germline V gene, CDR1 is SGHDN and CDR2 is FVKESK. The length of the CDR3 is 15 residues. Trimming took 2 bases from V and 8 from J, leaving 16 bases between them. The CDR3 nucleotides read TGTGCCAGCAGCCAACGAGGGTCGGCACTCGATGAGCAGTTCTTC. Amino acid sequence: CASSQRGSALDEQFF.

The V and J genes are TRBV27 and TRBJ2-1; D perhaps matches TRBD2 (6 bases). The germline V gene encodes CDR1 MNHEY and CDR2 SMNVEV (reference sequence). CDR3 size: 14 residues. Trimming removed 10 bases from V and 1 base from J, with 14 bases in between. Here the CDR3 reads CAIKLGRSYNEQFF. The DNA for the CDR3 is TGTGCCATCAAGTTGGGGAGGTCCTACAATGAGCAGTTCTTC.

This clone occurred once. The chain couples TRBV4-1 to TRBJ1-1; TRBD1 might be the D (5 bases). This CDR3 comprises 15 residues. V was trimmed by 8 bases and J by 4 bases, leaving 20 bases between them. CDR1 is MGHRA and CDR2 is YSYEKL in the germline V gene. The CDR3 sequence is CASLPGEGRATEAFF. CDR3 nucleotides: TGCGCCAGCTTACCGGGGGAGGGACGGGCCACTGAAGCTTTCTTT.

The V gene is TRBV5-1, the J gene TRBJ2-7; D may be TRBD2 (6 bases). The V end was cut by 4 bases, the J end by 7 bases, with 15 bases between. From germline, CDR1 is SGHRS and CDR2 YFSETQ. There are 13 residues in the CDR3. Here the CDR3 DNA reads TGCGCCAGCAGCCTAGGAGGGTCTTTAGAGCAGTACTTC. It encodes CASSLGGSLEQYF.

V is TRBV6-5 and J is TRBJ1-4, with D unclear. Per germline, CDR1 MNHEY and CDR2 SVGAGI. The ends were cut back, 8 bases at V and 0 bases at J, with 10 bases in the middle. The CDR3 is 14 residues long. CDR3 sequence: CASGLTPTNEKLFF. The CDR3 region has the DNA TGTGCCAGCGGCCTCACACCAACTAATGAAAAACTGTTTTTT.

Notes on this clone: A much more abundant neighbour one base away suggests this may be a read error. V and J are TRBV2 and TRBJ2-1, with 12 nucleotides matching TRBD2. The CDR3 consists of 15 residues. CDR1 is SNHLY and CDR2 is FYNNEI in the germline V gene. V gave up 6 bases and J gave up 4 bases; unmatched junction bases: 4. CDR3 protein: CASRDGTSGYNEQFF. The CDR3 region has the DNA TGTGCCAGCAGGGACGGGACTAGCGGGTACAATGAGCAGTTCTTC.

The rearrangement uses TRBV6-5 and TRBJ2-6; D unresolved. This CDR3 region has 15 residues. Trimming removed 8 bases at V and 0 bases at J, with 11 bases between. Per the germline V gene, CDR1 is MNHEY and CDR2 is SVGAGI. The CDR3 protein is CASSRTYSGANVLTF. DNA for the CDR3: TGTGCCAGCTCAAGAACATACTCTGGGGCCAACGTCCTGACTTTC.

The chain employs TRBV19 and TRBJ2-2; TRBD2 matches 7 bases. CDR3 length: 15 residues. Per germline, CDR1 LNHDA and CDR2 SQIVND (reference sequence). With 5 bases clipped from V and 7 bases from J, the junction kept 10 bases outside the gene matches. The CDR3, as DNA: TGTGCCAGTAGTTTTTCTAGCGGATGGGGCGGGGAGCTGTTTTTT. Protein sequence: CASSFSSGWGGELFF.

DNA for the CDR3: TGTGCCAGCAGTTTAGCGGCCCCCAAGACCCAGTACTTC. This codes for CASSLAAPKTQYF. The chain couples TRBV12-3 or TRBV12-4 to TRBJ2-5; D is ambiguous. The CDR3 contains 13 residues. The V end was cut by 0 bases, the J end by 6 bases, with 8 bases between.

The chain has TRBV19 and TRBJ2-1; weak D call: TRBD1 (6 bases). This CDR3 has 13 residues. V was cut by 4 bases and J by 5 bases, with 9 bases left in between. Per germline, CDR1 LNHDA and CDR2 SQIVND (reference sequence). CDR3 region: CASSRGQNNEQFF. CDR3 in DNA: TGTGCCAGTAGTAGGGGACAAAACAATGAGCAGTTCTTC. Variable domain in full (rest from reference TRBV19 and TRBJ2-1): DGGITQSPKYLFRKEGQNVTLSCEQNLNHDAMYWYRQDPGQGLRLIYYSQIVNDFQKGDIAEGYSVSREKKESFPLTVTSAQKNPTAFYLCASSRGQNNEQFFGPGTRLTVL.

V and J are TRBV19 and TRBJ2-7, with unresolved D. This CDR3 is built from 13 residues. Between the trimmed V and J ends, which lost 9 bases and 0 bases, there was a span of 12 bases. Germline-derived CDR1 and CDR2 are LNHDA and SQIVND (reference sequence). In DNA, the CDR3 is TGTGCCAGCACCCCCCACGGCTCCTACGAGCAGTACTTC. It is translated as CASTPHGSYEQYF.

The chain uses TRBV13 and TRBJ1-1; tentative D call: TRBD1 (6 bases). The germline CDR1 and CDR2 sequences are PRHDT and FYEKMQ (reference sequence). The CDR3 covers 14 residues. V lost 5 bases and J lost 5, with 15 bases in between. CDR3 in amino acids: CASSAYRVGTEAFF. CDR3 DNA: TGTGCCAGCAGCGCATACAGGGTTGGGACTGAAGCTTTCTTT.

This rearrangement joins TRBV9 to TRBJ2-7; 9 positions match TRBD1. This CDR3 contains 15 residues. Germline V lookup: CDR1 SGDLS, CDR2 YYNGEE. V shed 3 bases, J shed 6 bases, and the junction held 10 bases outside the gene matches. CDR3 bases: TGTGCCAGCAGCGGGCCCCGGGACAGGGAGGGCGAGCAGTACTTC. This gives the protein CASSGPRDREGEQYF. Using reference TRBV9 and TRBJ2-7 for the parts outside the CDR3, the full variable domain is DSGVTQTPKHLITATGQRVTLRCSPRSGDLSVYWYQQSLDQGLQFLIQYYNGEERAKGNILERFSAQQFPDLHSELNLSSLELGDSALYFCASSGPRDREGEQYFGPGTRLTVT.